This T cell receptor beta chain was observed in a study of CD8 T cells in Susac syndrome. V trimming: 7 bases; J trimming: 15 bases; junction bases outside the gene matches: 12. The CDR3 runs to 13 residues. Germline V gene data show CDR1 as LNHDA and CDR2 as SQIVND (reference sequence). RNA in amounts of 0.5 to 1 ug was reverse transcribed with random hexamers. Amplification of the TCR beta CDR3 was carried out by immunoSEQ multiplex PCR, which spanned a total of 54 Vbeta and 13 Jbeta segments. Using its own MiXCR run on the immunoSEQ multiplex PCR reads, TCRdb lists one record per CDR3 protein. The sample shows 300,000 or so distinct CDR3 sequences, roughly 94% of them seen only once.

This clonotype originated in a human donor with multiple sclerosis. The specimen sequenced was CD4+ T cells from PBMCs. The chain joins TRBV19 to TRBJ2-1; 10 bases are a match to TRBD2. For the CDR3, the DNA is TGTGCCAGTACCGCGGTGGGACTAGCGATTCCGTTCTTC. Its translation is CASTAVGLAIPFF.